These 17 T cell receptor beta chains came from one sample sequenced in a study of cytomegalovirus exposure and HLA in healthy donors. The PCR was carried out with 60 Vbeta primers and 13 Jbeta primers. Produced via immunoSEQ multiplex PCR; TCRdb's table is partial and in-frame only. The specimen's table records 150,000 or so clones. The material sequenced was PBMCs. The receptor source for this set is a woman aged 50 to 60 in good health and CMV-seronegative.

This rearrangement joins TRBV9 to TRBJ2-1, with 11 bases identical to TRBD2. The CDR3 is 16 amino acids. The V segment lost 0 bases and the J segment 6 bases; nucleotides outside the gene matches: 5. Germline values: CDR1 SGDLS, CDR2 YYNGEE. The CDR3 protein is CASSVGQLAGANEQFF. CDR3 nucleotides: TGTGCCAGCAGCGTAGGGCAACTAGCGGGAGCCAATGAGCAGTTCTTC.

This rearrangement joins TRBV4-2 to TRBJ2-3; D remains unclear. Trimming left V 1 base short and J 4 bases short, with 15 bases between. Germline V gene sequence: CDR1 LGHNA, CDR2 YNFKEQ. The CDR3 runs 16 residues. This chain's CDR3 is CASSQVASNPADTQYF. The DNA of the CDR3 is TGTGCCAGCAGCCAAGTAGCCTCTAACCCCGCAGATACGCAGTATTTT.

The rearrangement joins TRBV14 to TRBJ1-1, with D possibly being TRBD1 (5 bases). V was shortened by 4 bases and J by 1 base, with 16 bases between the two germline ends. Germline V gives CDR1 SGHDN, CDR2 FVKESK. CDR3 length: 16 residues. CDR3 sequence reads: CASSRRWTGGNTEAFF. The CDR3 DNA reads TGTGCCAGCAGCCGGCGGTGGACCGGGGGGAACACTGAAGCTTTCTTT.

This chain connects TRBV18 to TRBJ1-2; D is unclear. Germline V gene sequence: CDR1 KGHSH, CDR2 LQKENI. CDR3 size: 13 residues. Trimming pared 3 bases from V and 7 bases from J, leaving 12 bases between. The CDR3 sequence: CASSPGEVFGYTF. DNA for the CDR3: TGTGCCAGCTCACCTGGGGAGGTGTTTGGCTACACCTTC.

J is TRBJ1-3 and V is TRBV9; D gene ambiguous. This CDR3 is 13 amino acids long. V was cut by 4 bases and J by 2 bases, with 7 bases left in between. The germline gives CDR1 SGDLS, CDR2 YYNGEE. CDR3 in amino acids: CASSPTPGNTIYF. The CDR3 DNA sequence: TGTGCCAGCAGCCCCACACCTGGAAACACCATATATTTT.

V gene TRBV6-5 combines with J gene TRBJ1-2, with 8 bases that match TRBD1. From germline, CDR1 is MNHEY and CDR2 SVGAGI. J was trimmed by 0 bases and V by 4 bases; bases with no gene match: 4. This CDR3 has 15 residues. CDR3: CASSSGQGPNYGYTF. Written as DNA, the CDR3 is TGTGCCAGCAGTTCCGGACAGGGCCCTAACTATGGCTACACCTTC.

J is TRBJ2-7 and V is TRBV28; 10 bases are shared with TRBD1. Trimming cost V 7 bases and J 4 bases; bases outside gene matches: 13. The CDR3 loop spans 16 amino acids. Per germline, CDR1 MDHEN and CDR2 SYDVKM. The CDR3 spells CASTSPGQGIAYEQYF. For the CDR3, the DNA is TGTGCCAGCACCTCCCCGGGACAGGGGATCGCGTACGAGCAGTACTTC.

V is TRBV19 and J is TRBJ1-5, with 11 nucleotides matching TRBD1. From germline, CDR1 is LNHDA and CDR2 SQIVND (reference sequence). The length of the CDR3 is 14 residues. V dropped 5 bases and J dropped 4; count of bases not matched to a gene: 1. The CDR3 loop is CASSGTGGNQPQHF. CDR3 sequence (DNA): TGTGCCAGTAGTGGGACAGGGGGTAATCAGCCCCAGCATTTT.

CDR3 nucleotide sequence: TGCGCCAGCGGCACGGGGACAGCACAAGAGACCCAGTACTTC. This translates into CASGTGTAQETQYF. J is TRBJ2-5 and V is TRBV5-1, with 7 bases matching TRBD1. In germline, CDR1 is SGHRS, CDR2 YFSETQ. The CDR3 contains 14 residues. V dropped 7 bases and J dropped 2; count of bases not matched to a gene: 8. The full variable domain, in which reference TRBV5-1 and TRBJ2-5 provide the parts outside the CDR3, is KAGVTQTPRYLIKTRGQQVTLSCSPISGHRSVSWYQQTPGQGLQFLFEYFSETQRNKGNFPGRFSGRQFSNSRSEMNVSTLELGDSALYLCASGTGTAQETQYFGPGTRLLVL.

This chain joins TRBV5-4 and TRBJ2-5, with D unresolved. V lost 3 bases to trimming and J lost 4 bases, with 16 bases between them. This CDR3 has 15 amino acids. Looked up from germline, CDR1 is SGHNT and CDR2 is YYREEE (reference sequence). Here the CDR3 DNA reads TGTGCCAGCAGCTCGTTTCTAAATAGAGCAGAGACCCAGTACTTC. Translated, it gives CASSSFLNRAETQYF.

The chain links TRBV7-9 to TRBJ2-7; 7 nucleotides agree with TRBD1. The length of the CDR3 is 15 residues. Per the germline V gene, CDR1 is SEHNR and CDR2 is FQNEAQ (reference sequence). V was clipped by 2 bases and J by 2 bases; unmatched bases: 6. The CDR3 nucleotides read TGTGCCAGCAGCTTACTCTCCGGACAGGCCTACGAGCAGTACTTC. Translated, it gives CASSLLSGQAYEQYF.

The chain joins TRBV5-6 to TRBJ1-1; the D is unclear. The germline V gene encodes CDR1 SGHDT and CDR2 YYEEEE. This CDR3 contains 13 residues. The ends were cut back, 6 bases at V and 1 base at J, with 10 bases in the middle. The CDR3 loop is CASNRGRNTEAFF. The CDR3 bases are TGTGCCAGCAACCGTGGGCGGAACACTGAAGCTTTCTTT.

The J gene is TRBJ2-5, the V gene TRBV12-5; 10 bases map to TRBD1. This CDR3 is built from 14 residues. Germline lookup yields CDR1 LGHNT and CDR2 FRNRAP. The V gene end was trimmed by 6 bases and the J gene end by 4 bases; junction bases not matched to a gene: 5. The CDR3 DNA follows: TGTGCTAGTGGCTGGGGACAGGGGCGAGAGACCCAGTACTTC. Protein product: CASGWGQGRETQYF.

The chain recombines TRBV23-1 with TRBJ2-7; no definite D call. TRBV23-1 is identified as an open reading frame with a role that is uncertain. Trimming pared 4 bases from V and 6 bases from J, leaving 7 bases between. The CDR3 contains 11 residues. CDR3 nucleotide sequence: TGCGCCAGCAGTCGCTCGGTCGAGCAGTACTTC. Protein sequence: CASSRSVEQYF.

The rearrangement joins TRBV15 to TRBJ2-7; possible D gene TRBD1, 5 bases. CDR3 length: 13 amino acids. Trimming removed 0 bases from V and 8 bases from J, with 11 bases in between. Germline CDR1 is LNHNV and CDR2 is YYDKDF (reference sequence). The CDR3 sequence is CATSRDGQGQQYF. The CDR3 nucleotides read TGTGCCACCAGCAGAGATGGGCAGGGTCAGCAGTACTTC.

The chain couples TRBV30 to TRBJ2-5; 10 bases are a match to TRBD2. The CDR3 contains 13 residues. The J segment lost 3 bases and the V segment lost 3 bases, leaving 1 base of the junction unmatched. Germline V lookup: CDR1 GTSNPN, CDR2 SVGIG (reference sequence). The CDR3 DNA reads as TGTGCCTGGAGAACTAGCGGGAAAGAGACCCAGTACTTC. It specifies CAWRTSGKETQYF. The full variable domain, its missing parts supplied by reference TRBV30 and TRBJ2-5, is SQTIHQWPATLVQPVGSPLSLECTVEGTSNPNLYWYRQAAGRGLQLLFYSVGIGQISSEVPQNLSASRPQDRQFILSSKKLLLSDSGFYLCAWRTSGKETQYFGPGTRLLVL.

CDR3 DNA sequence: TGTGCCTGGAGTGTACTTCCGAGCGGCTACACCTTC. Protein product: CAWSVLPSGYTF. V is TRBV30 and J is TRBJ1-2; no firm D call. There are 12 residues in the CDR3. Between the trimmed V and J ends, which lost 0 bases and 8 bases, there was a span of 10 bases. Germline CDR1 reads GTSNPN; CDR2 reads SVGIG (reference sequence).